A single sample gave rise to the 30 T cell receptor beta chains below, sequenced in a study of blood T cell repertoires in COVID-19. Profiled with immunoSEQ multiplex PCR; TCRdb holds only in-frame clones, not every one. The sample has roughly 520,000 clones, 85% to 90% seen once. The specimen sequenced was PBMCs or T cells enriched from blood (not recorded which). The source is a woman aged 40 to 50 who had recovered from COVID-19.

In its sample, this clone was seen once. The CDR3 DNA reads as TGTGCCAGCAGGCTCACCCGGAATCAGCCCCAGCATTTT. As protein: CASRLTRNQPQHF. The chain recombines TRBV6-5 with TRBJ1-5; D call uncertain. From germline, CDR1 is MNHEY and CDR2 SVGAGI. CDR3 length: 13 amino acids. V lost 6 bases to trimming and J lost 4 bases, with 10 bases between them.

This clone was recorded only once. This chain uses TRBV27 with TRBJ1-5, with D possibly TRBD1 on 5 matching bases. The CDR3 covers 16 residues. Trimming removed 8 bases from V and 5 bases from J, with 22 bases in between. Germline V gene sequence: CDR1 MNHEY, CDR2 SMNVEV (reference sequence). This chain's CDR3 is CASSEWGRSEDQPQHF. The CDR3 region has the DNA TGTGCCAGCTCTGAGTGGGGGAGGTCTGAAGATCAGCCCCAGCATTTT.

The chain combines TRBV11-2 with TRBJ1-2; D is unresolved. In germline, CDR1 is SGHAT, CDR2 FQNNGV. The V and J ends lost 1 base and 4 bases respectively, with 16 bases between them. The CDR3 consists of 16 residues. DNA of the CDR3: TGTGCCAGCAGCTTAGGCGGAACGAGGAATTCCTATGGCTACACCTTC. Translation gives CASSLGGTRNSYGYTF. The full variable domain, rest sourced from reference TRBV11-2 and TRBJ1-2, is EAGVAQSPRYKIIEKRQSVAFWCNPISGHATLYWYQQILGQGPKLLIQFQNNGVVDDSQLPKDRFSAERLKGVDSTLKIQPAKLEDSAVYLCASSLGGTRNSYGYTFGSGTRLTVV.

V usage is TRBV19 and J usage is TRBJ1-1; 7 bases are shared with TRBD1. Germline values: CDR1 LNHDA, CDR2 SQIVND (reference sequence). Losses at the gene ends were 3 bases for V and 2 bases for J; bases not matched to a gene: 6. The CDR3 is 15 amino acids. CDR3 coding DNA: TGTGCCAGTAGTATGACAGGGAAAGTTAACACTGAAGCTTTCTTT. It translates to CASSMTGKVNTEAFF.

J is TRBJ1-1 and V is TRBV5-1; D unresolved. Trimming took 1 base from V and 6 from J, leaving 13 bases between them. Germline lookup yields CDR1 SGHRS and CDR2 YFSETQ. This CDR3 has 14 amino acids. CDR3 nucleotide sequence: TGCGCCAGCAGCTTGAGAGGGAGCGGCGCTGAAGCTTTCTTT. Its translation: CASSLRGSGAEAFF.

The V and J genes are TRBV5-1 and TRBJ2-3; 9 bases are a match to TRBD1. The length of the CDR3 is 14 residues. The V gene end was trimmed by 5 bases and the J gene end by 3 bases; junction bases not matched to a gene: 4. The germline gives CDR1 SGHRS, CDR2 YFSETQ. The CDR3 reads CASSYGQGTDTQYF. The CDR3 nucleotides are TGCGCCAGCAGTTATGGACAGGGGACAGATACGCAGTATTTT. Full variable domain (outside the CDR3, taken from reference TRBV5-1 and TRBJ2-3): KAGVTQTPRYLIKTRGQQVTLSCSPISGHRSVSWYQQTPGQGLQFLFEYFSETQRNKGNFPGRFSGRQFSNSRSEMNVSTLELGDSALYLCASSYGQGTDTQYFGPGTRLTVL.

Here the CDR3 DNA reads TGTGCCAGCTCACCGGGACTAGCGGAGGCCTACGAGCAGTACTTC. Translating gives CASSPGLAEAYEQYF. V and J are TRBV18 and TRBJ2-7; 11 nucleotides match TRBD2. Germline trimming cut 3 bases from V and 2 bases from J; bases unmatched to any gene: 3. Germline CDR1 and CDR2: KGHSH and LQKENI. The CDR3 runs to 15 residues.

The V gene is TRBV29-1, the J gene TRBJ1-1; D call uncertain. Looked up from germline, CDR1 is SQVTM and CDR2 is ANQGSEA. The CDR3 runs to 12 residues. With 4 bases removed from V and 5 bases from J, the gap between germline ends came to 11 bases. The CDR3 DNA reads TGCAGCGTTGTTCCTCCCCTGACTGAAGCTTTCTTT. It yields the protein CSVVPPLTEAFF.

This chain uses TRBV7-9 with TRBJ2-2, with TRBD2 identical over 12 bases. From germline, CDR1 is SEHNR and CDR2 FQNEAQ (reference sequence). V shed 5 bases, J shed 6 bases, and the junction held 7 bases outside the gene matches. The CDR3 has 16 amino acids. The DNA of the CDR3 is TGTGCCAGCAGCAATGGACTAGCGGGAATCCCCGGGGAGCTGTTTTTT. It translates to CASSNGLAGIPGELFF.

The chain has TRBV11-3 and TRBJ1-1, with a weak D call TRBD1 (5 bases). The CDR3 covers 13 residues. Germline V lookup: CDR1 SGHNT, CDR2 YENEEA. V lost 0 bases to trimming and J lost 6 bases, with 8 bases between them. CDR3 region: CASSLETASEAFF. As DNA, the CDR3 is TGTGCCAGCAGCTTAGAGACAGCGTCTGAAGCTTTCTTT.

The chain employs TRBV5-1 and TRBJ2-6; TRBD1 might be the D (6 bases). The CDR3 totals 15 residues. The V end lost 3 bases, the J end lost 0 bases, and 7 bases lay between the germline ends. CDR1 and CDR2 from the germline V gene are SGHRS and YFSETQ. CDR3 DNA sequence: TGCGCCAGCAGCTCGGACAGCTCTGGGGCCAACGTCCTGACTTTC. It translates to CASSSDSSGANVLTF.

The chain has TRBV25-1 and TRBJ1-6; 9 nucleotides agree with TRBD1. Germline V gene data show CDR1 as MGHDK and CDR2 as SYGVNS. The CDR3 extends over 16 amino acids. The V gene end was trimmed by 4 bases and the J gene end by 8 bases; junction bases not matched to a gene: 9. The CDR3 DNA reads TGTGCCAGCAGTGTGCCGGGACAGGGACTCCATTCACCCCTCCACTTT. Its translation: CASSVPGQGLHSPLHF. The full variable domain, in which reference TRBV25-1 and TRBJ1-6 provide the parts outside the CDR3, is EADIYQTPRYLVIGTGKKITLECSQTMGHDKMYWYQQDPGMELHLIHYSYGVNSTEKGDLSSESTVSRIRTEHFPLTLESARPSHTSQYLCASSVPGQGLHSPLHFGNGTRLTVT.

The genes are TRBV6-4 and TRBJ2-3, with unresolved D. Trimming took 6 bases from V and 2 from J, leaving 12 bases between them. The CDR3 is made up of 14 amino acids. Germline V gene sequence: CDR1 MRHNA, CDR2 SNTAGT. Here the CDR3 DNA reads TGTGCCAGCAGCTCCGGAGTGGCCACAGATACGCAGTATTTT. Its protein is CASSSGVATDTQYF.

The chain couples TRBV29-1 to TRBJ1-2, with TRBD1 matching 9 bases. This CDR3 contains 14 residues. Germline V gene data show CDR1 as SQVTM and CDR2 as ANQGSEA. The junction had 6 bases not matched to a gene; V was cut back by 4 bases and J by 3 bases. The CDR3 nucleotides are TGCAGCGTTGGCGGGACAGGGAGAGACTATGGCTACACCTTC. Translating gives CSVGGTGRDYGYTF.

This chain uses TRBV7-2 with TRBJ1-1, with no clear D. Germline-derived CDR1 and CDR2 are SGHTA and FQGNSA. Deletions cut 5 bases from V and 3 bases from J, with 10 bases between. This CDR3 contains 13 residues. The CDR3 here is CASSLYAYTEAFF. The CDR3 DNA follows: TGTGCCAGCAGCCTTTATGCGTACACTGAAGCTTTCTTT.

In this sample, this clone turned up once. The V gene is TRBV5-8, the J gene TRBJ1-5, with TRBD1 identical over 7 bases. Per the germline V gene, CDR1 is SGHTS and CDR2 is YDEGEE. The V gene end was trimmed by 3 bases and the J gene end by 0 bases; junction bases not matched to a gene: 3. CDR3 length: 15 amino acids. This CDR3 reads CASSWGTDSNQPQHF. Written as DNA, the CDR3 is TGTGCCAGCAGCTGGGGGACAGATAGCAATCAGCCCCAGCATTTT.

V and J are TRBV21-1 and TRBJ2-2; the D call TRBD2 from the table was never checked on the DNA. TRBV21-1 is termed a pseudogene. The CDR3 covers 17 residues. CDR3 protein: CASSISGTSGVTGELFF. CDR3 sequence (DNA): TGTGCCAGCAGCATATCCGGGACTAGCGGGGTTACCGGGGAGCTGTTTTTT.

V usage is TRBV4-1 and J usage is TRBJ1-3; 9 nucleotides line up with TRBD1. The CDR3 is made up of 16 amino acids. The J segment lost 2 bases and the V segment lost 3 bases, leaving 5 bases of the junction unmatched. Looked up from germline, CDR1 is MGHRA and CDR2 is YSYEKL. The CDR3 DNA reads as TGCGCCAGCAGCCACGCACAGGGGGCGACTGGAAACACCATATATTTT. It yields the protein CASSHAQGATGNTIYF.

This rearrangement joins TRBV5-8 to TRBJ1-5, with 8 bases aligning to TRBD1. Germline V lookup: CDR1 SGHTS, CDR2 YDEGEE. Unmatched junction bases numbered 4, after V lost 0 bases and J lost 5 bases. This CDR3 comprises 15 residues. The CDR3 region is CASSLAGQGYQPQHF. CDR3 DNA: TGTGCCAGCAGCTTGGCCGGACAGGGCTATCAGCCCCAGCATTTT.

The J gene is TRBJ2-5, the V gene TRBV18; a weak D match, TRBD2 (6 bases). Germline V lookup: CDR1 KGHSH, CDR2 LQKENI. CDR3 length: 14 residues. The V gene lost 5 bases and the J gene lost 9 bases, with 19 bases spanning the gap. CDR3 in DNA: TGTGCCAGCTCAGCCGGACGGGAGCATTGGTCCCAGTACTTC. This translates into CASSAGREHWSQYF.

The V and J genes are TRBV5-6 and TRBJ1-6; D unresolved. Trimming stripped 4 bases from V and 0 bases from J, with 17 bases between. Germline CDR1 SGHDT, CDR2 YYEEEE. The CDR3 runs 18 residues. The CDR3 sequence is CASSIGWSGSSYNSPLHF. The CDR3 DNA follows: TGTGCCAGCAGCATTGGGTGGAGCGGCAGCTCCTATAATTCACCCCTCCACTTT.

The chain uses TRBV24-1 and TRBJ2-4; 7 bases match TRBD1. The CDR3 runs 15 residues. From germline, CDR1 is KGHDR and CDR2 SFDVKD. Trimming cost V 4 bases and J 2 bases; bases outside gene matches: 4. For the CDR3, the DNA is TGTGCCACCAGTGAGGTCAGGGGGACCAAAAACATTCAGTACTTC. This codes for CATSEVRGTKNIQYF.

A single count supports this clone. The genes are TRBV4-1 and TRBJ2-7, with D perhaps matching TRBD2 (5 bases). Trimming took off 4 bases at V and 0 bases at J, with 13 bases between the two ends. Per germline, CDR1 MGHRA and CDR2 YSYEKL. The CDR3 is 15 amino acids. The CDR3 loop reads CASSLEGLSSYEQYF. CDR3 DNA: TGCGCCAGCAGCCTCGAGGGCTTAAGCTCCTACGAGCAGTACTTC.

V and J are TRBV19 and TRBJ2-5; 11 bases match TRBD2. The CDR3 totals 15 residues. The V gene end was trimmed by 9 bases and the J gene end by 4 bases; junction bases not matched to a gene: 10. The germline gives CDR1 LNHDA, CDR2 SQIVND (reference sequence). This CDR3 reads CASSATSGSRETQYF. The CDR3 coding sequence is TGTGCCAGCTCAGCAACTAGCGGGAGCAGAGAGACCCAGTACTTC. Full variable domain (outside the CDR3, taken from reference TRBV19 and TRBJ2-5): DGGITQSPKYLFRKEGQNVTLSCEQNLNHDAMYWYRQDPGQGLRLIYYSQIVNDFQKGDIAEGYSVSREKKESFPLTVTSAQKNPTAFYLCASSATSGSRETQYFGPGTRLLVL.

The chain links TRBV27 to TRBJ1-4; no firm D call. CDR1 is MNHEY, CDR2 SMNVEV, per germline (reference sequence). This CDR3 is built from 15 residues. The V end lost 2 bases, the J end lost 10 bases, and 17 bases lay between the germline ends. This chain's CDR3 is CASSLERHPRGKLFF. The CDR3 DNA reads as TGTGCCAGCAGTTTAGAGAGGCATCCACGGGGAAAACTGTTTTTT.

The gene calls are TRBV25-1 and TRBJ1-2; no reliable D call. This CDR3 region has 14 residues. Germline CDR1 is MGHDK and CDR2 is SYGVNS. The germline V and J ends were trimmed by 1 base and 1 base, with 7 bases remaining between them. CDR3 in amino acids: CASSEFAVNYGYTF. The CDR3 DNA reads as TGTGCCAGCAGTGAATTTGCAGTTAACTATGGCTACACCTTC.

This chain uses TRBV30 with TRBJ1-2, with 8 bases identical to TRBD1. V lost 4 bases to trimming and J lost 6 bases; unmatched junction nucleotides: 19. Germline assignment: CDR1 GTSNPN and CDR2 SVGIG (reference sequence). This CDR3 contains 17 residues. CDR3 DNA: TGTGCCTGGAAAGGACAAAACCTCCAGGGGGCTTTTAATGGCTACACCTTC. It is translated as CAWKGQNLQGAFNGYTF.

The CDR3 here is CASSYSPVSPPYEQYF. CDR3 in DNA: TGTGCCAGCAGTTACTCCCCGGTGAGCCCCCCCTACGAGCAGTACTTC. This rearrangement joins TRBV6-5 to TRBJ2-7; D unclear. Between the trimmed V and J ends, which lost 0 bases and 2 bases, there was a span of 14 bases. Germline V gives CDR1 MNHEY, CDR2 SVGAGI. This CDR3 region has 16 residues.

The chain joins TRBV4-1 to TRBJ2-5, with a weak D call TRBD1 (5 bases). The V and J ends lost 1 base and 4 bases respectively, with 16 bases between them. The germline V gene has CDR1 MGHRA and CDR2 YSYEKL. The CDR3 extends over 16 amino acids. CDR3 amino acids: CASSQGNSQGRETQYF. The CDR3 bases are TGCGCCAGCAGCCAAGGTAATAGCCAGGGCAGAGAGACCCAGTACTTC.

V is TRBV16 and J is TRBJ1-1; D is unclear. This CDR3 spans 14 amino acids. The V gene's germline CDR1 is KGHSY and CDR2 FQNENV. Trimming took off 7 bases at V and 4 bases at J, with 16 bases between the two ends. CDR3 bases: TGTGCCAGCACCTTCGTGGACTGGGGCACTGAAGCTTTCTTT. It specifies CASTFVDWGTEAFF. Drawing the rest from reference TRBV16 and TRBJ1-1, the complete variable domain is GEEVAQTPKHLVRGEGQKAKLYCAPIKGHSYVFWYQQVLKNEFKFLISFQNENVFDETGMPKERFSAKCLPNSPCSLEIQATKLEDSAVYFCASTFVDWGTEAFFGQGTRLTVV.